This T cell receptor beta chain was retrieved from a study of T cell clones after liver transplantation. Germline loops: CDR1 SGHRS, CDR2 YFSETQ. V was pared by 0 bases and J by 1 base, with 2 bases of the junction left unmatched. The CDR3 length is 16 residues. This clone was seen once. Assay: immunoSEQ multiplex PCR; the TCRdb copy retains only in-frame clones and omits some. The sample contains some 110,000 clones, 90% of which appear only once. V and J are TRBV5-1 and TRBJ2-1, with 9 nucleotides matching TRBD2. The origin of this receptor is a human patient who received a liver transplant. Some T cells here may be from the graft donor. The sample in question was CD4+ T cells from blood, obtained 12 months after liver transplant. CDR3 amino acids: CASSLASGISYNEQFF. The CDR3 DNA sequence: TGCGCCAGCAGCTTGGCTAGCGGGATTTCCTACAATGAGCAGTTCTTC.